The 25 T cell receptor beta chains given below trace back to one sample, sequenced in a study of blood T cell repertoires in COVID-19. Sequenced by immunoSEQ multiplex PCR; TCRdb stores in-frame clones only, minus some. This sample carries over 100,000 clones, about 89% of them seen once, and the ten largest clones take approximately 5%. Sequenced: peripheral blood. These receptors were collected from a human donor in a cohort sampled during active COVID-19.

The chain joins TRBV7-9 to TRBJ1-2; TRBD1 agrees at 9 bases. The CDR3 has 14 amino acids. Germline V CDR1 and CDR2: SEHNR, FQNEAQ (reference sequence). With V trimmed by 2 bases and J by 7 bases, 5 bases remained unmatched. The CDR3 spells CASSLIQTGGGYTF. As DNA, the CDR3 is TGTGCCAGCAGCTTAATTCAGACAGGGGGTGGCTACACCTTC.

This chain joins TRBV4-3 and TRBJ2-3, with TRBD2 matching over 14 bases. CDR1 is LGHNA, CDR2 YSLEER, per germline. This CDR3 is 16 amino acids long. Trimming took 4 bases from V and 6 from J; bases not matched to a gene: 6. The chain's CDR3 is CASSPGTSGGTDTQYF. DNA for the CDR3: TGCGCCAGCAGCCCCGGGACTAGCGGGGGAACGGATACGCAGTATTTT.

The chain carries TRBV6-2 or TRBV6-3 and TRBJ2-2, with 10 bases matching TRBD2. Germline CDR1 is MNHEY and CDR2 is SVGEGT. The CDR3 has 14 amino acids. V lost 3 bases to trimming and J lost 7 bases; unmatched junction nucleotides: 2. In DNA, the CDR3 is TGTGCCAGCAGTTATAGCGGGAGGATCGGGGAGCTGTTTTTT. Residues: CASSYSGRIGELFF.

This chain joins TRBV7-8 and TRBJ1-4; D possibly corresponds to TRBD1 (5 bases). The CDR3 is made up of 15 amino acids. V was shortened by 1 base and J by 3 bases, with 9 bases between the two germline ends. CDR1 is SGHVS, CDR2 FQNEAQ, per germline. The CDR3 region has the DNA TGTGCCAGCAGCTTAGGCAGGGTGGCTAATGAAAAACTGTTTTTT. Its protein product is CASSLGRVANEKLFF.

The chain joins TRBV27 to TRBJ2-7; possible D gene TRBD1, 5 bases. V lost 6 bases, J lost 2 bases, and 14 bases lay in between. The CDR3 runs 14 residues. The germline V gene has CDR1 MNHEY and CDR2 SMNVEV (reference sequence). Here the CDR3 DNA reads TGTGCCAGCAGACACCAAGACAGAACCTACGAGCAGTACTTC. Amino acid sequence: CASRHQDRTYEQYF.

V and J are TRBV7-8 and TRBJ2-1, with TRBD1 identical over 8 bases. V gave up 1 base and J gave up 2 bases; unmatched junction bases: 7. CDR1 and CDR2 (germline): SGHVS, FQNEAQ. This CDR3 contains 17 residues. The CDR3 is CASSLGVPGGTYNEQFF. DNA for the CDR3: TGTGCCAGCAGCTTAGGTGTCCCAGGGGGCACCTACAATGAGCAGTTCTTC.

The chain couples TRBV7-2 to TRBJ2-3; maybe TRBD1 (5 bases). Trimming shortened V by 3 bases and J by 1 base, and 11 bases separated the two germline ends. The germline V gene encodes CDR1 SGHTA and CDR2 FQGNSA. This CDR3 contains 15 residues. In DNA form, the CDR3 reads TGTGCCAGCAGCTTCAGTAGGGGTGGCACAGATACGCAGTATTTT. Translated: CASSFSRGGTDTQYF.

This clone was seen once. This rearrangement joins TRBV5-1 to TRBJ2-3, with 7 nucleotides matching TRBD2. This CDR3 spans 14 amino acids. J was trimmed by 2 bases and V by 4 bases; bases with no gene match: 4. Per germline, CDR1 SGHRS and CDR2 YFSETQ. CDR3 in amino acids: CASSVTSNTDTQYF. For the CDR3, the DNA is TGCGCCAGCAGCGTGACTAGCAACACAGATACGCAGTATTTT.

The chain carries TRBV6-5 and TRBJ1-3; weak D call: TRBD1 (6 bases). CDR3 size: 14 residues. Germline values: CDR1 MNHEY, CDR2 SVGAGI. V lost 10 bases to trimming and J lost 4 bases, with 17 bases between them. The CDR3 sequence: CATNIQGAGNTIYF. CDR3 coding DNA: TGTGCCACCAACATACAGGGAGCCGGAAACACCATATATTTT.

This clone occurred once. The chain recombines TRBV2 with TRBJ1-5; 7 nucleotides align to TRBD1. Per germline, CDR1 SNHLY and CDR2 FYNNEI. This CDR3 is 12 amino acids long. The J segment lost 7 bases and the V segment lost 6 bases, leaving 3 bases of the junction unmatched. The CDR3 region has the DNA TGTGCCAGCAGCCAGGGGGTACAGCCCCAGCATTTT. As protein: CASSQGVQPQHF.

This chain uses TRBV19 with TRBJ1-1, with D unclear. V lost 5 bases and J lost 5, with 12 bases in between. This CDR3 comprises 13 residues. Germline V CDR1 and CDR2: LNHDA, SQIVND (reference sequence). The CDR3 here is CASSENTGTEAFF. The CDR3 DNA reads as TGTGCCAGTAGTGAGAATACCGGTACTGAAGCTTTCTTT. Full variable domain (outside the CDR3, taken from reference TRBV19 and TRBJ1-1): DGGITQSPKYLFRKEGQNVTLSCEQNLNHDAMYWYRQDPGQGLRLIYYSQIVNDFQKGDIAEGYSVSREKKESFPLTVTSAQKNPTAFYLCASSENTGTEAFFGQGTRLTVV.

The chain carries TRBV4-2 and TRBJ2-3, with TRBD2 matching 10 bases. The junction had 7 bases not matched to a gene; V was cut back by 0 bases and J by 4 bases. Germline CDR1 and CDR2: LGHNA and YNFKEQ. The CDR3 is 17 amino acids. The CDR3 region is CASSQDSSGRLADTQYF. As DNA, the CDR3 is TGTGCCAGCAGCCAAGATTCTAGCGGGAGATTAGCAGATACGCAGTATTTT.

The chain joins TRBV5-4 to TRBJ2-7, with 10 bases lining up with TRBD1. The junction had 12 bases not matched to a gene; V was cut back by 5 bases and J by 7 bases. Germline V gives CDR1 SGHNT, CDR2 YYREEE (reference sequence). The CDR3 covers 15 residues. The CDR3 reads CASSDGTGVLGEQYF. CDR3 in DNA: TGTGCCAGCAGTGACGGGACAGGGGTGTTGGGGGAGCAGTACTTC.

The rearrangement uses TRBV29-1 and TRBJ2-7; D is unclear. This CDR3 is 13 amino acids long. Germline CDR1 and CDR2: SQVTM and ANQGSEA. V lost 4 bases, J lost 2 bases, and 12 bases lay in between. As DNA, the CDR3 is TGCAGCGTTGCTCGTCAACTCACCTACGAGCAGTACTTC. It yields the protein CSVARQLTYEQYF.

The chain employs TRBV28 and TRBJ1-2; D gene unclear. The CDR3 is 14 amino acids. Trimming removed 5 bases from V and 4 bases from J, with 14 bases in between. The germline V gene encodes CDR1 MDHEN and CDR2 SYDVKM. CDR3 loop: CASSSPRRSYGYTF. The CDR3 coding sequence is TGTGCCAGCAGTAGCCCAAGGAGGAGCTATGGCTACACCTTC.

The V gene is TRBV7-3, the J gene TRBJ1-6; 7 nucleotides agree with TRBD1. V shed 4 bases, J shed 8 bases, and the junction held 2 bases outside the gene matches. The CDR3 runs 13 residues. CDR1 is SGHTA, CDR2 FQGTGA, per germline. The CDR3 is CASSSDRDSPLHF. The CDR3 nucleotides are TGTGCCAGCAGCTCAGACAGGGATTCACCCCTCCACTTT.

This chain connects TRBV6-5 to TRBJ2-7, with D possibly TRBD2 on 5 matching bases. This CDR3 region has 14 residues. Germline values: CDR1 MNHEY, CDR2 SVGAGI. With 5 bases removed from V and 4 bases from J, the gap between germline ends came to 15 bases. The CDR3 DNA sequence: TGTGCCAGCAGTCCCACGTGGGAGAGATACGAGCAGTACTTC. Protein sequence: CASSPTWERYEQYF.

V is TRBV6-1 and J is TRBJ2-7, with TRBD2 identical over 7 bases. With V trimmed by 1 base and J by 0 bases, 9 bases remained unmatched. This CDR3 has 17 residues. Germline-derived CDR1 and CDR2 are MNHNS and SASEGT. CDR3 coding DNA: TGTGCCAGCAGTGAAGTCCTCCTGGCGGGAGTCTCCTACGAGCAGTACTTC. Residues: CASSEVLLAGVSYEQYF.

This clone was observed once. The chain joins TRBV6-6 to TRBJ1-5, with 7 bases fitting TRBD1. The CDR3 totals 16 residues. V lost 8 bases, J lost 4 bases, and 14 bases stayed unmatched. Per the germline V gene, CDR1 is MNHNY and CDR2 is SVGAGI (reference sequence). CDR3 nucleotides: TGTGCCAGCGAACCTCATAGAGCAGGGGGGAATCAGCCCCAGCATTTT. Translating gives CASEPHRAGGNQPQHF.

V is TRBV19 and J is TRBJ1-2; D not resolved. Looked up from germline, CDR1 is LNHDA and CDR2 is SQIVND (reference sequence). The CDR3 totals 16 residues. V gave up 9 bases and J gave up 0 bases, with 20 bases separating them. CDR3 nucleotide sequence: TGTGCCAGCAGAGGGTGGAGGAATGCGGCTAACTATGGCTACACCTTC. Translated, it gives CASRGWRNAANYGYTF.

The chain carries TRBV5-1 and TRBJ2-7; TRBD2 agrees at 7 bases. V was pared by 1 base and J by 5 bases, with 18 bases of the junction left unmatched. The CDR3 runs to 18 residues. The V gene's germline CDR1 is SGHRS and CDR2 YFSETQ. CDR3 region: CASSLFGGRAGIKDEQYF. DNA for the CDR3: TGCGCCAGCAGCTTGTTTGGGGGGAGGGCCGGAATTAAGGACGAGCAGTACTTC.

This rearrangement joins TRBV7-6 to TRBJ2-7, with a tentative D call TRBD2 (6 bases). Germline-derived CDR1 and CDR2 are SGHVS and FNYEAQ. The V and J ends lost 0 bases and 6 bases respectively, with 6 bases between them. The CDR3 loop spans 12 amino acids. The CDR3 region is CASSLAGGEQYF. The CDR3, as DNA: TGTGCCAGCAGCTTAGCGGGGGGCGAGCAGTACTTC.

This sequence joins TRBV6-2 or TRBV6-3 and TRBJ1-5; no firm D call. The V end was cut by 5 bases, the J end by 0 bases, with 11 bases between. The CDR3 length is 15 residues. Germline V gene data show CDR1 as MNHEY and CDR2 as SVGEGT. CDR3 coding DNA: TGTGCCAGCAGTCGCGGAGGGTATAGCAATCAGCCCCAGCATTTT. Translated: CASSRGGYSNQPQHF.

This chain uses TRBV19 with TRBJ1-2, with 8 nucleotides matching TRBD1. Germline values: CDR1 LNHDA, CDR2 SQIVND (reference sequence). J was trimmed by 4 bases and V by 6 bases; bases with no gene match: 7. The CDR3 covers 14 residues. CDR3 DNA sequence: TGTGCCAGTAGCCGACAGGGGAGTAGCTATGGCTACACCTTC. This gives the protein CASSRQGSSYGYTF.

The chain combines TRBV5-8 with TRBJ1-6; 11 bases map to TRBD1. Trimming cost V 2 bases and J 8 bases; bases outside gene matches: 18. CDR1 is SGHTS, CDR2 YDEGEE, per germline. The CDR3 is made up of 20 amino acids. Written as DNA, the CDR3 is TGTGCCAGCAGCTTCACCTTAATTACCGGGACAGGGGGATTCGATTCACCCCTCCACTTT. The encoded protein is CASSFTLITGTGGFDSPLHF. The complete variable domain, with remaining parts taken from reference TRBV5-8 and TRBJ1-6, reads EAGVTQSPTHLIKTRGQQATLRCSPISGHTSVYWYQQALGLGLQFLLWYDEGEERNRGNFPPRFSGRQFPNYSSELNVNALELEDSALYLCASSFTLITGTGGFDSPLHFGNGTRLTVT.